These 18 T cell receptor beta chains were sequenced from one sample in a study of identical twins (dated by TCRdb to about 2016). The receptor library was made with 5' RACE. The sequencing machine was an Illumina HiSeq 2000. TCRdb cleaned the public reads at Q25 with fastp, built clones with MiXCR and kept in-frame beta chains. When rows share a CDR3 protein, they turn into one entry using the most common DNA and genes. This sample has 1,800,000 or so distinct CDR3 sequences in its table, and less than 40% of those were observed once. The leading ten clones occupy over 0.25% of the sample. Sequencing used cord blood. The receptor set was obtained from a newborn girl in good health.

In its sample, this clonotype was seen a few times. The chain joins TRBV28 to TRBJ2-3; TRBD1 matches 8 bases. This CDR3 spans 16 amino acids. The V gene's germline CDR1 is MDHEN and CDR2 SYDVKM. With V trimmed by 5 bases and J by 0 bases, 7 bases remained unmatched. In nucleotides, the CDR3 is TGTGCCAGCAGTGCCGGGACAGGTTCTAGCACAGATACGCAGTATTTT. It encodes CASSAGTGSSTDTQYF.

This clonotype was seen only a few times. This chain links TRBV20-1 with TRBJ1-6; D may be TRBD1 (5 bases). The V gene's germline CDR1 is DFQATT and CDR2 SNEGSKA (reference sequence). This CDR3 is 14 amino acids long. The V end lost 3 bases, the J end lost 5 bases, and 11 bases lay between the germline ends. The CDR3 reads CSASGDGNNSPLHF. DNA of the CDR3: TGCAGTGCTAGCGGGGACGGTAATAATTCACCCCTCCACTTT.

This clonotype has a handful of counts. The chain employs TRBV10-3 and TRBJ1-1; TRBD1 might be the D (6 bases). V lost 6 bases, J lost 1 base, and 12 bases lay in between. This CDR3 has 14 residues. CDR1 is ENHRY, CDR2 SYGVKD, per germline. CDR3 in amino acids: CAIRSGGGNTEAFF. CDR3 nucleotides: TGTGCCATCAGATCCGGAGGGGGGAACACTGAAGCTTTCTTT.

The chain joins TRBV12-3 or TRBV12-4 to TRBJ2-1, with TRBD2 matching over 14 bases. The CDR3 covers 18 residues. V shed 2 bases and J 10 bases; nucleotides not matched to a gene: 13. For the CDR3, the DNA is TGTGCCAGCAGTTTACAACGCAGGGGACTAGCGGGAGCCTACGAGCAGTTCTTC. Encoded protein: CASSLQRRGLAGAYEQFF.

This clonotype was detected only a few times. DNA of the CDR3: TGTGCCAGCAGTTACGCGAAGACCGGACAGGGCAACTACGAGCAGTACTTC. As protein: CASSYAKTGQGNYEQYF. J is TRBJ2-5 and V is TRBV6-5; 8 positions match TRBD1. The DNA end is a closer match to TRBJ2-7, so the J assignment may be wrong. The germline CDR1 and CDR2 sequences are MNHEY and SVGAGI. The CDR3 covers 17 residues.

The chain employs TRBV2 and TRBJ2-1, with D unclear. Germline CDR1 and CDR2: SNHLY and FYNNEI. Trimming took 4 bases from V and 6 from J, leaving 10 bases between them. This CDR3 comprises 13 residues. CDR3: CASSADRTNEQFF. The CDR3 nucleotides read TGTGCCAGCAGTGCCGATCGGACCAATGAGCAGTTCTTC.

This clonotype was seen a handful of times. The chain joins TRBV2 to TRBJ1-5; a possible D gene is TRBD1 (5 bases). This CDR3 has 15 residues. The germline V gene encodes CDR1 SNHLY and CDR2 FYNNEI. V was pared by 5 bases and J by 0 bases, with 11 bases between. CDR3 sequence: CASSIDSHSNQPQHF. CDR3 DNA sequence: TGTGCCAGCAGTATCGACAGCCATAGCAATCAGCCCCAGCATTTT.

J is TRBJ2-5 and V is TRBV12-3 or TRBV12-4; 13 bases fit TRBD2. V trimming: 1 base; J trimming: 4 bases; junction bases outside the gene matches: 3. The CDR3 is made up of 16 amino acids. The DNA of the CDR3 is TGTGCCAGCAGTTTAGAACTAGCGGGAGGGATAGAGACCCAGTACTTC. It specifies CASSLELAGGIETQYF.

Concerning this clonotype: A much larger clone differs from this one at a single base, so this may be a read error. The chain joins TRBV12-3 or TRBV12-4 to TRBJ2-3; tentatively, D is TRBD2 (6 bases). The CDR3 extends over 16 amino acids. V was pared by 3 bases and J by 3 bases, with 16 bases between. CDR3 sequence: CASSFRARGRTDTQYF. CDR3 bases: TGTGCCAGCAGTTTTCGGGCTAGAGGGAGGACAGATACGCAGTATTTT.

The rearrangement uses TRBV20-1 and TRBJ2-4; the D gene could be TRBD1 or TRBD2 (5 bases each). The CDR3 totals 13 residues. Germline loops: CDR1 DFQATT, CDR2 SNEGSKA (reference sequence). The V gene lost 8 bases and the J gene lost 6 bases, with 17 bases spanning the gap. This CDR3 reads CSPAGGGRNIQYF. Written as DNA, the CDR3 is TGCAGTCCTGCGGGTGGGGGTAGAAACATTCAGTACTTC.

The genes are TRBV20-1 and TRBJ2-7, with D hard to call. V lost 1 base and J 4 bases, leaving 20 bases between the germline ends. The CDR3 contains 16 residues. The germline V gene encodes CDR1 DFQATT and CDR2 SNEGSKA (reference sequence). The CDR3 nucleotides are TGCAGTGCTAGAGCAAGACTGGCAGGATCTGCGTACGAGCAGTACTTC. As protein: CSARARLAGSAYEQYF.

This clonotype showed up just a few times. The CDR3 DNA reads TGTGCCAGCAGCCAAGAATTTCGGACAGGGGGCTTAAACATTCAGTACTTC. It codes for CASSQEFRTGGLNIQYF. This chain uses TRBV7-2 with TRBJ2-4; TRBD1 matches 11 bases. The ends lost 5 bases at V and 6 bases at J; junction bases unmatched: 12. The CDR3 covers 17 residues. CDR1 is SGHTA and CDR2 is FQGNSA in the germline V gene.

This clonotype turned up a few times. This chain connects TRBV4-1 to TRBJ1-2; the D gene is possibly TRBD1 (5 bases). This CDR3 contains 13 residues. CDR1 and CDR2 (germline): MGHRA, YSYEKL. V was pared by 1 base and J by 6 bases, with 9 bases between. The DNA for the CDR3 is TGCGCCAGCAGCCAAGCCCAGGGCGATGGCTACACCTTC. This codes for CASSQAQGDGYTF.

This clonotype was counted ten times or more. This chain joins TRBV27 and TRBJ2-3; no clear D gene. Germline-derived CDR1 and CDR2 are MNHEY and SMNVEV (reference sequence). The germline V and J ends were trimmed by 6 bases and 2 bases, with 12 bases remaining between them. CDR3 length: 14 residues. The chain's CDR3 is CASSPSRTTDTQYF. The CDR3 DNA sequence: TGTGCCAGCAGCCCTAGTCGCACCACAGATACGCAGTATTTT.

This clonotype was counted only a few times. The rearrangement links TRBV28 to TRBJ2-5; TRBD1 agrees at 8 bases. The CDR3 contains 15 residues. The trim removed 3 bases at V and 4 bases at J, leaving 7 bases unmatched. CDR1 is MDHEN and CDR2 is SYDVKM in the germline V gene. CDR3 sequence (DNA): TGTGCCAGCAGTTTTAACAGGGGGATGGGAGAGACCCAGTACTTC. It translates to CASSFNRGMGETQYF.

Concerning this clonotype: Sequence at one end of the junction differs from germline and may be a read error. J is TRBJ2-4 and V is TRBV4-1, with 8 bases lining up with TRBD1. This CDR3 contains 17 residues. Per the germline V gene, CDR1 is MGHRA and CDR2 is YSYEKL. The CDR3 DNA is TGCGCCAGCGGCCAAGGGGACAGGATCCTAGCCAAAAACATTCAGTACTTC. It translates to CASGQGDRILAKNIQYF.

The rearrangement joins TRBV6-2 or TRBV6-3 to TRBJ1-5, with 8 bases lining up with TRBD1. This CDR3 spans 13 amino acids. Germline V gene lookup returns CDR1 MNHEY and CDR2 SVGEGT. Losses at the gene ends were 6 bases for V and 7 bases for J; bases not matched to a gene: 5. CDR3 nucleotides: TGTGCCAGCAGCCCAGGGGGCGTGCAGCCCCAGCATTTT. Translated, it gives CASSPGGVQPQHF.

The V call is TRBV27, the J call TRBJ2-3; D remains ambiguous. Germline CDR1 is MNHEY and CDR2 is SMNVEV (reference sequence). Trimming took 2 bases from V and 4 from J, leaving 10 bases between them. The CDR3 consists of 14 residues. As DNA, the CDR3 is TGTGCCAGCAGTTTAGTAAGGGCAGCAGATACGCAGTATTTT. Its translation: CASSLVRAADTQYF.